Here is one T cell receptor beta chain with its context. Its target antigen remains unknown. One base away there is no much larger clone; base qualities are not given. Enrolling through a virtual design, the prospective study's participants ranged in age from roughly 18 to 95 years and lived across roughly 23 United States geographic areas. In the prospective study, cohorts were assigned on the basis of participant-reported clinical history obtained from a screening survey and a study questionnaire. Each participant in the prospective study had whole blood, serum and a nasopharyngeal or oropharyngeal swab collected by mobile phlebotomists. Prospective study participants could optionally give additional blood draws and questionnaires over an approximately 2-month period. Blood samples from the prospective study were shipped frozen or at room temperature prior to DNA extraction. TCRbeta CDR3 regions were amplified from genomic DNA using the immunoSEQ Assay, a bias-controlled multiplex PCR. In the source study's methods: Nucleated cell counts per sample were estimated from amplification of reference gene primers within the assay. Sequence reads were collapsed and filtered to measure the absolute abundance of every unique TCRbeta CDR3 rearrangement. For each sample, productive Simpson clonality was calculated as the square root of Simpson's diversity index across productive rearrangements. The immuneACCESS repertoire file appears here via TCRdb, limited to in-frame rearrangements. These files lack a portion of the clones; in checked studies, under half of the deficit traces to unresolved V genes, and the cause of the others is not known. The V and J calls and clone size are taken from that table; D and trimming were inferred from the DNA. This sample has 150,000 to 200,000 clones in its table, and more than 65% of those were observed once. The ten largest make up around 6% of the sample.

This sample was taken from a study of blood T cell repertoires in COVID-19 (dated by TCRdb to 2018 to 2021). For the study in its entirety: Samples covering the acute and convalescent phases of COVID-19 were provided by collaborators in the United States, Italy and Spain. The material from the prospective study consisted of cDNA or gDNA derived from T cells, B-cell-depleted T cells, or PBMCs. Subjects who had been exposed to COVID-19, were actively infected with it, or had recovered from it provided the deeply sampled blood TCRbeta repertoires that made up the dataset. The repertoires were released in a freely available public database meant as a resource for research on the immune response to SARS-CoV-2. The samples were drawn from the first 160 participants of the ongoing ImmuneRACE study and from roughly 1,300 subjects provided by 6 global collaborators. Nearly every sample came with metadata listing a de-identified subject ID, COVID-19 status, age in years and sex. Where available, HLA class I and class II types were taken from metadata supplied by the sample provider and were not determined by assay-based typing. Results and caveats for the whole study, not just this receptor: How much clinical and demographic metadata was included differed by source and by participant, and the metadata was provided uncurated.

The germline V gene (reference sequence) gives CDR1 as PRHDT and CDR2 as FYEKMQ. From cysteine to phenylalanine, the CDR3 is 15 amino acids long. This entry keeps only the CDR3 DNA: 45 bases, framed from base 1. For this chain, trimming is 5 bases at the V end and 11 bases at the J end, and the number of junction bases without a gene match is 16. The chain is made from TRBV13 and TRBJ1-1; 8 nucleotides in the junction match TRBD1. What was sequenced was PBMCs or T cells enriched from blood (not recorded which). The sequence was obtained from a woman aged 40 to 50 with acute COVID-19. The DNA sequence reads TGTGCCAGCAGCCACGGACAGGGCCTAACCCTACCCGCTTTCTTT. Translated, this gives CASSHGQGLTLPAFF.